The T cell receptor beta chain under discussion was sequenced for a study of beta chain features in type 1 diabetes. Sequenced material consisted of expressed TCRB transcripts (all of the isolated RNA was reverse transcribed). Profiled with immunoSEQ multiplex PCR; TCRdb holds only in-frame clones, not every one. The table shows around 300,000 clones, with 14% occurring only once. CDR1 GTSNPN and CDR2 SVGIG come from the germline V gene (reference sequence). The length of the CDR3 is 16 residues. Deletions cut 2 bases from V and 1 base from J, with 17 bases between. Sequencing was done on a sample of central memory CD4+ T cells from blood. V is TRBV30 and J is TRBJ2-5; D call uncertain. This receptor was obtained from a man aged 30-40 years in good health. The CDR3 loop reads CAWSPLQKNPQETQYF. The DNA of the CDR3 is TGTGCCTGGAGTCCCCTACAGAAGAACCCCCAAGAGACCCAGTACTTC.